The rows below give T cell receptor beta chains drawn from one sample of a study of cytomegalovirus exposure and HLA in healthy donors. The data were produced by immunoSEQ multiplex PCR, yet TCRdb's version contains in-frame clones alone and is incomplete. The sample data list more than 95,000 clones. The sequenced sample consisted of PBMCs. The receptors shown here come from a man aged 18 to 30 in good health and CMV-seronegative. CDR3s include the opening cysteine and the closing phenylalanine or tryptophan. Fields, in order: D gene, J gene, V gene, CDR3 DNA, CDR3 protein. The D gene is left open where the match is weak.

TRBD2	TRBJ2-7	TRBV5-1	TGCGCCAGCAGCTTGGTTAGCGGGAGGGAATACGAGCAGTACTTC	CASSLVSGREYEQYF
TRBD2	TRBJ2-7	TRBV4-2	TGTGCCAGCAGCCAAGAGCTAGCGGTGGTGTACGAGCAGTACTTC	CASSQELAVVYEQYF
NA	TRBJ1-3	TRBV30	TGTGCCTGGAGTTGTGACTCCGGCTCTGGAAACACCATATATTTT	CAWSCDSGSGNTIYF
TRBD1	TRBJ1-1	TRBV7-9	TGTGCCAGCAGCTTAGCGATTGACAGGGTGAACACTGAAGCTTTCTTT	CASSLAIDRVNTEAFF
NA	TRBJ1-1	TRBV6-1	TGTGCCAGCACCACCGGGTATGGCACTGAAGCTTTCTTT	CASTTGYGTEAFF
TRBD2	TRBJ2-1	TRBV7-6	TGTGCCAGCAGCTCGACCGGGACTAGCGGGATTTCCTACAATGAGCAGTTCTTC	CASSSTGTSGISYNEQFF
NA	TRBJ1-5	TRBV29-1	TGCAGCGTTGTCCCTGCAGGGGACAATCAGCCCCAGCATTTT	CSVVPAGDNQPQHF
TRBD1	TRBJ1-2	TRBV30	TGTGCCTGGCGACCGGGACAGGGGGCATTGGATGGCTACACCTTC	CAWRPGQGALDGYTF
TRBD1	TRBJ2-2	TRBV5-5	TGTGCCAGCAGCTTCATTTCTGTCAGGACAGGGGCCACCGGGGAGCTGTTTTTT	CASSFISVRTGATGELFF
TRBD2	TRBJ2-7	TRBV29-1	TGCAGCGTCTCATGGTGGATCTGGGGGAGGGCCCAATCGGTTAACGCCTACGAGCAGTACTTC	CSVSWWIWGRAQSVNAYEQYF
NA	TRBJ2-7	TRBV11-3	TGTGCCAGCAGCTTAGCCGCGGGGGCCTCCTACGAGCAGTACTTC	CASSLAAGASYEQYF
TRBD1	TRBJ2-7	TRBV18	TGTGCCAGCTCACCCTACCCGGGACAGGCCTACGAGCAGTACTTC	CASSPYPGQAYEQYF
NA	TRBJ2-7	TRBV30	TGTGCCGGGAAACAGGGTTACGAGCAGTACTTC	CAGKQGYEQYF
NA	TRBJ2-1	TRBV6-1	TGTGCCAGCAGTGTCCCTCCTCTCTCCTACAATGAGCAGTTCTTC	CASSVPPLSYNEQFF
NA	TRBJ1-5	TRBV19	TGTGCCAGTAAAGCAGGGGCGCATCAGCCCCAGCATTTT	CASKAGAHQPQHF
TRBD1	TRBJ1-4	TRBV2	TGTGCCAGCAAACCCTCACAGGGGCGGGATGAAAAACTGTTTTTT	CASKPSQGRDEKLFF
NA	TRBJ2-7	TRBV28	TGTGCCAGCAGCCGACTCTACGAGCAGTACTTC	CASSRLYEQYF
NA	TRBJ1-1	TRBV7-3	TGTGCCATTAGCCCTGTGTTCTTGGACACTGAAGCTTTCTTT	CAISPVFLDTEAFF
NA	TRBJ1-2	TRBV7-8	TGTGCCAGCAGCCCAACGGCGGCCTATATGGGAGCTAACTATGGCTACACCTTC	CASSPTAAYMGANYGYTF
TRBD1	TRBJ2-7	TRBV6-5	TGTGCCAGCATTATGGGACAGGGGCCCTACGAGCAGTACTTC	CASIMGQGPYEQYF
NA	TRBJ2-7	TRBV7-3	TGTGCCAGCAGCTTAAATCGGGGTAACGAGCAGTACTTC	CASSLNRGNEQYF
NA	TRBJ2-6	TRBV5-1	TGCGCCAGCAGCTTAGGGCCGGGAGGGGCCAACGTCCTGACTTTC	CASSLGPGGANVLTF
TRBD1	TRBJ1-5	TRBV19	TGTGCCAGTACCGGCGGACAGGGCTACAATCAGCCCCAGCATTTT	CASTGGQGYNQPQHF
TRBD1	TRBJ2-5	TRBV14	TGTGCCAGCAGCCAAGTGGTGGGACAGACCGGGACCCAGTACTTC	CASSQVVGQTGTQYF
TRBD1	TRBJ1-4	TRBV28	TGTGCCAGCAGTATACTAACCAGGGACAGGGCTCGTGAAAAACTGTTTTTT	CASSILTRDRAREKLFF
TRBD2	TRBJ2-7	TRBV28	TGTGCCAGCAGTCCGTCTCGGGGGGGACTATCCTACGAGCAGTACTTC	CASSPSRGGLSYEQYF
NA	TRBJ1-1	TRBV27	TGTGCCAGCAGGCAAACTGGGGGGGGCGAAGCTTTCTTT	CASRQTGGGEAFF